This T cell receptor (beta chain) emerged from a study of blood T cell repertoires in COVID-19. On the study more broadly: COVID-19 samples from acute and convalescent phases originated in the United States, Italy and Spain.

Only one count was recorded for this clone. The ends were cut back, 5 bases at V and 10 bases at J, with 9 bases in the middle. The CDR3 length is 11 residues. Germline lookup yields CDR1 MGHRA and CDR2 YSYEKL. Profiled with immunoSEQ multiplex PCR; TCRdb holds only in-frame clones, not every one. Among 100,000 to 150,000 clones listed, about 80% were seen once. The TCR sequence derives from an older woman with acute or convalescent COVID-19. J is TRBJ2-1 and V is TRBV4-1, with D possibly matching TRBD1 (6 bases). Sequencing was carried out using peripheral blood. In nucleotides, the CDR3 is TGCGCCAGCAGCAAGGGGGAAGAGCAGTTCTTC. Amino acid sequence: CASSKGEEQFF.